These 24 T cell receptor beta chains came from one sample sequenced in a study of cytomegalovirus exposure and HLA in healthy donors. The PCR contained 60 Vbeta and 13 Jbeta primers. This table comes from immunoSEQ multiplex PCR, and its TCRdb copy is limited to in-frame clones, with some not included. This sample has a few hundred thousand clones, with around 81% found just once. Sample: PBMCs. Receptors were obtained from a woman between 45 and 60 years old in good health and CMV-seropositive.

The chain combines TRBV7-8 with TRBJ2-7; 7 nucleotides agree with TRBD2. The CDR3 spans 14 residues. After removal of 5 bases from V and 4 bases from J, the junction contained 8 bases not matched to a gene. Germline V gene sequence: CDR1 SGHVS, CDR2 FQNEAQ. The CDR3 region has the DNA TGTGCCAGCAGCCCCACAGCGGGATTTTACGAGCAGTACTTC. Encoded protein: CASSPTAGFYEQYF.

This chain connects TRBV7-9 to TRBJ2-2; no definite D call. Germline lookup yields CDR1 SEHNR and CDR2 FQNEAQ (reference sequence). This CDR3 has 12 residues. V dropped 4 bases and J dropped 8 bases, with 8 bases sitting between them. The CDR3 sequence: CASSYPEGELFF. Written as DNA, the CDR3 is TGTGCCAGCAGCTATCCGGAGGGGGAGCTGTTTTTT.

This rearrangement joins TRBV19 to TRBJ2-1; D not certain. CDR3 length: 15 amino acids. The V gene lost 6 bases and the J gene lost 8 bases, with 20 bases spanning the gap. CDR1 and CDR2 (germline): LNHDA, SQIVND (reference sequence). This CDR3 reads CASSRFSRQSHEQFF. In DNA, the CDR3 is TGTGCCAGTAGCCGTTTTTCGCGACAAAGCCATGAGCAGTTCTTC.

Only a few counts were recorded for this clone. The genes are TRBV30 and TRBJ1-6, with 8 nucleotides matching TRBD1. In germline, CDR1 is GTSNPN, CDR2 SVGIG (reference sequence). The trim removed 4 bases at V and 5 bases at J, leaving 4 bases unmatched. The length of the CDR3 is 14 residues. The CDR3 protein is CAWNPTGDNSPLHF. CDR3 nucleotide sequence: TGTGCCTGGAACCCGACAGGGGATAATTCACCCCTCCACTTT.

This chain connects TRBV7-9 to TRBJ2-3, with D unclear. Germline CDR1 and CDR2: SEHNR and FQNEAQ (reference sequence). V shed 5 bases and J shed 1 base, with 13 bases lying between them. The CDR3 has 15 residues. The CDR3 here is CASSLTTSRTDTQYF. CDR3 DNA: TGTGCCAGCAGCCTAACTACTTCCCGCACAGATACGCAGTATTTT.

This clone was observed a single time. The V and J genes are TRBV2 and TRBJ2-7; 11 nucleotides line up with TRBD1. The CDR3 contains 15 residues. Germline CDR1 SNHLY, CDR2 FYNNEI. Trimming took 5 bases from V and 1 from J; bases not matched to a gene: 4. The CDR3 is CASSKGQGASYEQYF. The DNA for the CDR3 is TGTGCCAGCAGTAAAGGACAGGGGGCATCCTACGAGCAGTACTTC.

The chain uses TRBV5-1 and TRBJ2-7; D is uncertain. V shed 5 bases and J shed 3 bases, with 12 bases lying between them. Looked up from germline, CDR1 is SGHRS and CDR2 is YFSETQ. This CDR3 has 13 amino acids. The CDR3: CASSVASIYEQYF. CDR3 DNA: TGCGCCAGCAGTGTGGCCAGTATCTACGAGCAGTACTTC.

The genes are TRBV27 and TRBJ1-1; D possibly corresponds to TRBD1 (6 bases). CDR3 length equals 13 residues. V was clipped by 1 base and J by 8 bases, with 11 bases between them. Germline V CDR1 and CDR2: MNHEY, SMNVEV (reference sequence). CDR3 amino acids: CASSLYGTPEAFF. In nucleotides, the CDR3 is TGTGCCAGCAGTTTATACGGGACACCCGAAGCTTTCTTT.

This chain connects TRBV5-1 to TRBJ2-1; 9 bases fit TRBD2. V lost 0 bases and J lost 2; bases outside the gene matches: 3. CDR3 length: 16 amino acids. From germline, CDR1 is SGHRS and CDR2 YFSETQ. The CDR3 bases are TGCGCCAGCAGCTTGGGCGGGGGGGCTGCCTACAATGAGCAGTTCTTC. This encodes CASSLGGGAAYNEQFF.

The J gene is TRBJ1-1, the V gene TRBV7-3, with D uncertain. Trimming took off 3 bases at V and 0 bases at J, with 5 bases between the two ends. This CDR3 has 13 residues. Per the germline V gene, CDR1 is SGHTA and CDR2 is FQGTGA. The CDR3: CASSFGLNTEAFF. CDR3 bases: TGTGCCAGCAGCTTCGGTCTGAACACTGAAGCTTTCTTT.

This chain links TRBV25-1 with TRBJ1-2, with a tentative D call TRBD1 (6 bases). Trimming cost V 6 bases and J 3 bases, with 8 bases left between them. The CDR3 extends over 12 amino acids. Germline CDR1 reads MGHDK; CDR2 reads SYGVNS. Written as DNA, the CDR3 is TGTGCCAGCAGGACAGGCTACTATGGCTACACCTTC. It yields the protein CASRTGYYGYTF.

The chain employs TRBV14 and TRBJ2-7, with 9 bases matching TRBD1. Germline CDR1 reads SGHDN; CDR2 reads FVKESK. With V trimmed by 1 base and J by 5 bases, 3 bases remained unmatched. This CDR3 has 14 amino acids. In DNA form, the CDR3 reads TGTGCCAGCAGCCAAGGGGACAGGGTCCACGAGCAGTACTTC. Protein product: CASSQGDRVHEQYF. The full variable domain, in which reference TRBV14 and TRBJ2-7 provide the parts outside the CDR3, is EAGVTQFPSHSVIEKGQTVTLRCDPISGHDNLYWYRRVMGKEIKFLLHFVKESKQDESGMPNNRFLAERTGGTYSTLKVQPAELEDSGVYFCASSQGDRVHEQYFGPGTRLTVT.

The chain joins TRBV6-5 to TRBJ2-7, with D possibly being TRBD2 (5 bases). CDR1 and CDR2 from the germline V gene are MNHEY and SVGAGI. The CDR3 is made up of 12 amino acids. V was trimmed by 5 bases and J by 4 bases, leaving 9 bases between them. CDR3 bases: TGTGCCAGCAGTGGGCCGGGGTACGAGCAGTACTTC. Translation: CASSGPGYEQYF.

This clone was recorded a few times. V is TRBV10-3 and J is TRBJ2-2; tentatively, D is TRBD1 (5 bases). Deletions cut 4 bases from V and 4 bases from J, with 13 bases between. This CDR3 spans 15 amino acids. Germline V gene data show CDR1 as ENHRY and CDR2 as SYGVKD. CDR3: CAISVGRPGTGELFF. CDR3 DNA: TGTGCCATCAGTGTGGGGCGACCGGGCACCGGGGAGCTGTTTTTT.

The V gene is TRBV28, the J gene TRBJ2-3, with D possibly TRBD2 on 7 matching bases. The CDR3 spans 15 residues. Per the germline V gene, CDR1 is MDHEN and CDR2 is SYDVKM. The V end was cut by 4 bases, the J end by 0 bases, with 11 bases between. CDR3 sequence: CASSSGGLSTDTQYF. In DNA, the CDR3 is TGTGCCAGCAGTTCGGGGGGCCTAAGCACAGATACGCAGTATTTT.

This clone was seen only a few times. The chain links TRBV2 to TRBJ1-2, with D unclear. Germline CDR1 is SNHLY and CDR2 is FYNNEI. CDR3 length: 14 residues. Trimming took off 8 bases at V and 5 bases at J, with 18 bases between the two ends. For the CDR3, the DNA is TGTGCCAGCTCGGAACAGAGCTTGATGTATGGCTACACCTTC. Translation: CASSEQSLMYGYTF.

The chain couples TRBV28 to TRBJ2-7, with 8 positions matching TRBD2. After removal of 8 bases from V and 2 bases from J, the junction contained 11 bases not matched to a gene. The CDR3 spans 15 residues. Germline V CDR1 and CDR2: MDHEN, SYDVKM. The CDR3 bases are TGTGCCAGCCAGATCCAAAGCGGGGGTGCCTACGAGCAGTACTTC. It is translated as CASQIQSGGAYEQYF.

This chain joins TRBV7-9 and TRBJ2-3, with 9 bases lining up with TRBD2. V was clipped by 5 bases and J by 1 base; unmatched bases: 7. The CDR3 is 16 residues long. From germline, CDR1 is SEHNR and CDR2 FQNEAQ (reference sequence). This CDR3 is CASSPNSGGGTDTQYF. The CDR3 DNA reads TGTGCCAGCAGCCCGAATAGCGGGGGTGGCACAGATACGCAGTATTTT. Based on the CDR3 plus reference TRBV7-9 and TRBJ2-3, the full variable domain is DTGVSQNPRHKITKRGQNVTFRCDPISEHNRLYWYRQTLGQGPEFLTYFQNEAQLEKSRLLSDRFSAERPKGSFSTLEIQRTEQGDSAMYLCASSPNSGGGTDTQYFGPGTRLTVL.

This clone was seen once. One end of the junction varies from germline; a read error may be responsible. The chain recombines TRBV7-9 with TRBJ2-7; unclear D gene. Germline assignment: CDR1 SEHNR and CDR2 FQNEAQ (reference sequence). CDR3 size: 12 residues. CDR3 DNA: TGTTCCAGCAGGTCTACAGATTACGAGCAGTACTTC. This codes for CSSRSTDYEQYF. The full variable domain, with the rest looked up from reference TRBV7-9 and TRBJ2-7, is DTGVSQNPRHKITKRGQNVTFRCDPISEHNRLYWYRQTLGQGPEFLTYFQNEAQLEKSRLLSDRFSAERPKGSFSTLEIQRTEQGDSAMYLCSSRSTDYEQYFGPGTRLTVT.

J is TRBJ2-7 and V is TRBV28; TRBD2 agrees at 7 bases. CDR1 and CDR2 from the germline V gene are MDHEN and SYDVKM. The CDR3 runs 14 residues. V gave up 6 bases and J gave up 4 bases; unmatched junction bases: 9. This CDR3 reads CASSLPGGRYEQYF. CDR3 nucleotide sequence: TGTGCCAGCAGCCTACCGGGGGGTCGGTACGAGCAGTACTTC.

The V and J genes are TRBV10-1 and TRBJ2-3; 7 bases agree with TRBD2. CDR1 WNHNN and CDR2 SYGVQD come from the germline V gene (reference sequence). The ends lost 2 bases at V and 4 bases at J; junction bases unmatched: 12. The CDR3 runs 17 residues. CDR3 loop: CASSEGWTSGVPDTQYF. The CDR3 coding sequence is TGCGCCAGCAGTGAGGGGTGGACTAGTGGTGTGCCAGATACGCAGTATTTT.

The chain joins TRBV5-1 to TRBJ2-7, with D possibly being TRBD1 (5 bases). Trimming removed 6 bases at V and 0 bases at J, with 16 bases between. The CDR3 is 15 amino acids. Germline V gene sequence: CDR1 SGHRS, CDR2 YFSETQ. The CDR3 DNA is TGCGCCAGCAACAACGCGAACAGGCCCTCCTACGAGCAGTACTTC. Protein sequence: CASNNANRPSYEQYF.

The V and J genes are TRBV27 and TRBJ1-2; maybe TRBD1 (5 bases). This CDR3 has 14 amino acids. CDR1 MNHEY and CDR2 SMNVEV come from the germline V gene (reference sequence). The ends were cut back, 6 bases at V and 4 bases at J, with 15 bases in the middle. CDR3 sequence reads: CASSQNGQRYGYTF. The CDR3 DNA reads TGTGCCAGCAGCCAAAATGGACAACGCTATGGCTACACCTTC.

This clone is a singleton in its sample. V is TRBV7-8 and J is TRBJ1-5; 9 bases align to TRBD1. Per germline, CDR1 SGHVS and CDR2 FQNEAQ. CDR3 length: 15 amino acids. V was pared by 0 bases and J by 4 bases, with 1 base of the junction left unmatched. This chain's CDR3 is CASSLAGQGNQPQHF. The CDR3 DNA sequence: TGTGCCAGCAGCTTAGCAGGACAGGGGAATCAGCCCCAGCATTTT.